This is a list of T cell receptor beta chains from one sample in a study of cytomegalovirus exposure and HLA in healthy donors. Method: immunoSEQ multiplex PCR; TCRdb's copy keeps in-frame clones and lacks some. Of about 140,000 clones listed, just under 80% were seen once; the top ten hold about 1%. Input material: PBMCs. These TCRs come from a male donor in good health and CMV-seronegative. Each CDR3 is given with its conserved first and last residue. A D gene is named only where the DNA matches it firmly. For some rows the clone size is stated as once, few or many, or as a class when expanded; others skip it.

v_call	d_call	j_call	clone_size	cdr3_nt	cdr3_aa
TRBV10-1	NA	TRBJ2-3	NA	TGCGCCAGCAGCCCCTGGGGGGTGACAGATACGCAGTATTTT	CASSPWGVTDTQYF
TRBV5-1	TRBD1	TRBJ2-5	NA	TGCGCCAGCAGCGCCGGGACAGGGGGCCGGGAGACCCAGTACTTC	CASSAGTGGRETQYF
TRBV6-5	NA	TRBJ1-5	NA	TGTGCCAGCAGGCCAGGGTGGAGCAATCAGCCCCAGCATTTT	CASRPGWSNQPQHF
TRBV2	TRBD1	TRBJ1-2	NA	TGTGCCAGCAGTGAAGGGGAACAGGGGAACTATGGCTACACCTTC	CASSEGEQGNYGYTF
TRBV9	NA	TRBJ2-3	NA	TGTGCCAGCAGCGTACTACCCAGCACAGATACGCAGTATTTT	CASSVLPSTDTQYF
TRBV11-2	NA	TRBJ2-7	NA	TGTGCCAGCAGCTTGGGGGGAAGCGACTACGAGCAGTACTTC	CASSLGGSDYEQYF
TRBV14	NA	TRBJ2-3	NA	TGTGCCAGCAGCCACTTGGAGGGCAGGACAGATACGCAGTATTTT	CASSHLEGRTDTQYF
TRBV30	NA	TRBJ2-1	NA	TGTGCCTGGAGCCTATGGGGGGGCCAATCAAATGAGCAGTTCTTC	CAWSLWGGQSNEQFF
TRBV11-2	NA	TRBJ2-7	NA	TGTGCCAGCAGCTTAGGGACCAGCGGCACCTACGAGCAGTACTTC	CASSLGTSGTYEQYF
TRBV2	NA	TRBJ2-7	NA	TGTGCCAGCGGATACAGGGCTTACGAGCAGTACTTC	CASGYRAYEQYF
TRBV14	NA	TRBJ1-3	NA	TGTGCCAGCAGCCGAACTTCACAGGTGTGGAGTGGAAACACCATATATTTT	CASSRTSQVWSGNTIYF
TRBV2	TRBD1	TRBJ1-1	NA	TGTGCCAGCAGGTTAGGCCGGGACAGTAACACTGAAGCTTTCTTT	CASRLGRDSNTEAFF
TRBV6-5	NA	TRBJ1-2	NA	TGTGCCAGCAGTCTACAGGGTTATGGCTACACCTTC	CASSLQGYGYTF
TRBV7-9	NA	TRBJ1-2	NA	TGTGCCAGCAGCTTCCCGAGGGTGGCCTCGTCCTATGGCTACACCTTC	CASSFPRVASSYGYTF
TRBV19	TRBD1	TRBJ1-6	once	TGTGCCAGTAGTACAGGGACAGCTGAGACCTATAATTCACCCCTCCACTTT	CASSTGTAETYNSPLHF
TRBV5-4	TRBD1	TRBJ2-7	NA	TGTGCCAGCAGCTGGGGACAGGGCTACGAGCAGTACTTC	CASSWGQGYEQYF
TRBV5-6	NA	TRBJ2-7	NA	TGTGCCAGCAGCTTGAACAGGGCTTACGAGCAGTACTTC	CASSLNRAYEQYF
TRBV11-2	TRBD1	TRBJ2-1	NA	TGTGCCAGCCGATCTACCGTGGGGGACAGGGCTTTAAATGAGCAGTTCTTC	CASRSTVGDRALNEQFF
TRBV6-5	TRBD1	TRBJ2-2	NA	TGTGCCAGCAGTTCCCCGGGACAGGTGAACACCGGGGAGCTGTTTTTT	CASSSPGQVNTGELFF
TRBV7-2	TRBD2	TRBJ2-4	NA	TGTGCCAGCAGCTTAGCTGTGACTAGCAGCATTCAGTACTTC	CASSLAVTSSIQYF
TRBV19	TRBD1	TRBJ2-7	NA	TGTGCCAGTAGCATCTCAGGACAGGGGACCCACGAGCAGTACTTC	CASSISGQGTHEQYF
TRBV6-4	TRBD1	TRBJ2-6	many	TGTGCCAGCAGTGCCGGGACAGGGGGGGCTGGGGCCAACGTCCTGACTTTC	CASSAGTGGAGANVLTF
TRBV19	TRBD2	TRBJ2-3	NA	TGTGCCAGTAGTGGGGGGGGTGTACGAACAGATACGCAGTATTTT	CASSGGGVRTDTQYF
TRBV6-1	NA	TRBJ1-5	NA	TGTGCCAGCAGTGTGGGGGGGCAGGGTAGTCAGCCCCAGCATTTT	CASSVGGQGSQPQHF
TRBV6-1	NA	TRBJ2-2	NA	TGTGCCAGCAGCCGGACAGAGGGAAACGGGGAGCTGTTTTTT	CASSRTEGNGELFF
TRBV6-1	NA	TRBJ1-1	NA	TGTGCCAGCAGTGAAGCTACGACAGCAAACACTGAAGCTTTCTTT	CASSEATTANTEAFF
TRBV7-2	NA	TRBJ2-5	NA	TGTGCCAGCAGCTTCCAGCGCGGCGGGGAGACCCAGTACTTC	CASSFQRGGETQYF
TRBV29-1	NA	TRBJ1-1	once	TGCAGCGGCCGGCGACAGCAGAACACTGAAGCTTTCTTT	CSGRRQQNTEAFF
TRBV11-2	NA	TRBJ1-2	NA	TGTGCCAGCAGCTGGGGGCAGGGCTATGGCTACACCTTC	CASSWGQGYGYTF
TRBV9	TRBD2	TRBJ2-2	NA	TGTGCCAGCAGCTCACGACTAGCGGGGGATGGAACCGGGGAGCTGTTTTTT	CASSSRLAGDGTGELFF
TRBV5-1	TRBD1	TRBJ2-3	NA	TGCGCCAGCAGCTTGACAGGGGAAGATACGCAGTATTTT	CASSLTGEDTQYF
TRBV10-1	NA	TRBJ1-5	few	TGCGCCAGCAGAGGACAGTTACATAGCAATCAGCCCCAGCATTTT	CASRGQLHSNQPQHF
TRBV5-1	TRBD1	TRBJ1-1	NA	TGCGCCAGCAACCTACCGGACAGGGGGAACACTGAAGCTTTCTTT	CASNLPDRGNTEAFF
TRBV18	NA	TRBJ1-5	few	TGTGCCAGCTCACCCTTTGGGGAGGGAGGTCAGCCCCAGCATTTT	CASSPFGEGGQPQHF
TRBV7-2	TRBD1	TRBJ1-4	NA	TGTGCCAGCAGCGACCGGACAGGGAATGAAAAACTGTTTTTT	CASSDRTGNEKLFF
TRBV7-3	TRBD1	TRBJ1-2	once	TGTGCCAGCAGCTTAAATTCCGGGACAGGGGGATATCAAGGCTACACCTTC	CASSLNSGTGGYQGYTF
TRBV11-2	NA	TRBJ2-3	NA	TGTGCCAGCAGCTTGCAGGGGTTGGGAGATACGCAGTATTTT	CASSLQGLGDTQYF
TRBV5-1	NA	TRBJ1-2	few	TGCGCCAGCAGCTTGGCTCTCGGGGGGCTTGGTGGCTACACCTTC	CASSLALGGLGGYTF
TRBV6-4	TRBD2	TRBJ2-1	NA	TGTGCCAGCAGTAGGACTAGCTACAATGAGCAGTTCTTC	CASSRTSYNEQFF
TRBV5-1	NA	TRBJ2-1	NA	TGCGCCAGCAGCTTGGACAGGGAAACGAATGAGCAGTTCTTC	CASSLDRETNEQFF
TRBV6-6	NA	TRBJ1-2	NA	TGTGCCAGCAGTTCTCTTCTGGACCCCAGGGACTATGGCTACACCTTC	CASSSLLDPRDYGYTF
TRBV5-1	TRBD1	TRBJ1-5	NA	TGCGCCAGCAGCTTTGGACAGGGGAGCAATCAGCCCCAGCATTTT	CASSFGQGSNQPQHF
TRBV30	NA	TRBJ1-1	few	TGTGCCTGGAGTCCGACATCTAAAGCTTTCTTT	CAWSPTSKAFF